This TCR beta chain was retrieved from a study of T cell repertoires in cytomegalovirus infection. Per the germline V gene, CDR1 is SGDLS and CDR2 is YYNGEE. The CDR3 extends over 14 amino acids. V was clipped by 0 bases and J by 4 bases, with 10 bases between them. MiXCR was run by TCRdb on the reads, yielding one entry per CDR3 protein. The sample holds some 440,000 distinct CDR3 sequences, around 32% seen once. As to this clonotype: Its cognate antigen is unknown.

General observations from the study: Of the TCR beta families, the public ones yielded a cumulative frequency that identified carriers of CMV plus the relevant HLA. There were HLA-C-restricted CMV-specific TCR beta clonotypes dominating the ex vivo response.

The TCR originated in a human donor in good health (CMV status not recorded). Some clones in this sample may be carry-over from other donors' samples. V and J are TRBV9 and TRBJ1-2; D is undetermined. The sample comprised PBMCs. The CDR3 region has the DNA TGTGCCAGCAGCGTAGGAGGGCAGATCTATGGCTACACCTTC. Protein sequence: CASSVGGQIYGYTF.